These T cell receptor beta chains were read from a single sample in a study of blood T cell repertoires in COVID-19. TCRdb's copy holds only in-frame clones and misses some; the assay was immunoSEQ multiplex PCR. The sample has about 220,000 clones, about four fifths seen once. Sequences were obtained from peripheral blood. Receptor source: a woman under 40 who had recovered from COVID-19. Both conserved end residues are part of each CDR3. A D gene is named only where the DNA matches it firmly. Expanded clones are given a class, and other clones once, few, many or no size at all.

d_call | clone_size | j_call | v_call | cdr3_nt | cdr3_aa
NA | NA | TRBJ1-2 | TRBV6-5 | TGTGCCAGCACTCGCTCCAGACAGGCTATCTATGGCTACACCTTC | CASTRSRQAIYGYTF
TRBD1 | NA | TRBJ1-6 | TRBV25-1 | TGTGCCAGCAGCGACAACAGGGGAGCCAGATCACCCCTCCACTTT | CASSDNRGARSPLHF
NA | NA | TRBJ2-1 | TRBV24-1 | TGTGCCACTGCCGGGACAACGAGTTACAATGAGCAGTTCTTC | CATAGTTSYNEQFF
NA | NA | TRBJ2-7 | TRBV28 | TGTGCCAGCAGTTCCGGGAGCTCCTACGAGCAGTACTTC | CASSSGSSYEQYF
NA | NA | TRBJ1-2 | TRBV7-6 | TGTGCCAGCAGCTTAGTAAGGGGTCCCAACTATGGCTACACCTTC | CASSLVRGPNYGYTF
NA | NA | TRBJ1-2 | TRBV2 | TGTGCCAGCAGTGTTATCGGTTATGGCTACACCTTC | CASSVIGYGYTF
TRBD2 | few | TRBJ2-1 | TRBV7-9 | TGTGCCAGCAGCCTGGGACTAGCGGGAGGAAGGTATGAGCAGTTCTTC | CASSLGLAGGRYEQFF
TRBD1 | NA | TRBJ2-2 | TRBV4-1 | TGCGCCAGCAGCCTCGTAGGGACAGCCGAGCCCGGGGAGCTGTTTTTT | CASSLVGTAEPGELFF
NA | NA | TRBJ1-6 | TRBV28 | TGTGCCAGCGGGAGCTTGTTTAATTCACCCCTCCACTTT | CASGSLFNSPLHF
TRBD1 | NA | TRBJ1-2 | TRBV7-6 | TGTGCCAGCAGCTTAGGATTAACAGGGGTATCGAATGGCTACACCTTC | CASSLGLTGVSNGYTF
TRBD1 | once | TRBJ2-7 | TRBV30 | TGTGCCTGTACTAAAGGGACAGTCTACGAGCAGTACTTC | CACTKGTVYEQYF
TRBD2 | NA | TRBJ2-5 | TRBV18 | TGTGCCAGCTCACTCGTAACTAGCGGGAGGTCAGGAGAGACCCAGTACTTC | CASSLVTSGRSGETQYF
TRBD1 | NA | TRBJ2-1 | TRBV28 | TGTGCCACCGAACAGGGGGCCAATGAGCAGTTCTTC | CATEQGANEQFF
NA | NA | TRBJ1-3 | TRBV7-9 | TGTGCCAGCAGCTTAGATACGGAGCCTGGAAACACCATATATTTT | CASSLDTEPGNTIYF
NA | NA | TRBJ2-1 | TRBV6-5 | TGTGCCAGCAGACACCCCCGGAGGAATGAGCAGTTCTTC | CASRHPRRNEQFF
NA | NA | TRBJ2-5 | TRBV2 | TGTGCCAGCAGTGAATTCCGGAGGGGAGAGACCCAGTACTTC | CASSEFRRGETQYF
TRBD1 | NA | TRBJ1-2 | TRBV30 | TGTGCCTGGGCTATAGGACAGGTCTATGGCTACACCTTC | CAWAIGQVYGYTF
NA | NA | TRBJ2-3 | TRBV5-1 | TGCGCCAGCAGCTTGGTAACCGGGGAAGGCACAGATACGCAGTATTTT | CASSLVTGEGTDTQYF
TRBD2 | NA | TRBJ2-7 | TRBV3-1/TRBV3-2 | TGTGCCAGCAGCCAGGGGGAACTAGCGGGATTCGGTGGCGAGCAGTACTTC | CASSQGELAGFGGEQYF
NA | NA | TRBJ2-1 | TRBV6-5 | TGTGCCAGCAGTAGGGACAAGGGGAACAATGAGCAGTTCTTC | CASSRDKGNNEQFF
NA | NA | TRBJ2-1 | TRBV28 | TGTGCCAGCAGGCGAGACAGCTACAATGAGCAGTTCTTC | CASRRDSYNEQFF
NA | NA | TRBJ2-3 | TRBV28 | TGTGCCACCGCCGTCCGAAGGTCGACAACAGATACGCAGTATTTT | CATAVRRSTTDTQYF
NA | NA | TRBJ2-2 | TRBV6-5 | TGTGCCAGCCCTAGCTTAGGCACCGGGGAGCTGTTTTTT | CASPSLGTGELFF
NA | NA | TRBJ1-2 | TRBV30 | TGTGCCTGGACCTCAGGGAACTATGGCTACACCTTC | CAWTSGNYGYTF
TRBD1 | few | TRBJ1-6 | TRBV28 | TGTGCCAGCAGTCAAAGGGGGACAGGCTATAATTCACCCCTCCACTTT | CASSQRGTGYNSPLHF
TRBD1 | NA | TRBJ1-2 | TRBV13 | TGTGCCAGCAGCTTTGGACAGGGGGGAGATGGCTACACCTTC | CASSFGQGGDGYTF
TRBD2 | NA | TRBJ2-3 | TRBV19 | TGTGCCAGTAGTCCGGGGAGGGACGTGGTTACGCAGTATTTT | CASSPGRDVVTQYF
TRBD2 | NA | TRBJ2-1 | TRBV6-5 | TGTGCCAGCAGCACTAGCGGGAGCCCGAATGAGCAGTTCTTC | CASSTSGSPNEQFF
TRBD2 | NA | TRBJ2-1 | TRBV7-3 | TGTGCCAGCAGCTTAAGCGCTAGCGGTTCCTACAATGAGCAGTTCTTC | CASSLSASGSYNEQFF
TRBD1 | few | TRBJ1-5 | TRBV24-1 | TGTGCCACCAGTGCTGAGACAGGGGCGTGGGGTCAGCCCCAGCATTTT | CATSAETGAWGQPQHF
NA | few | TRBJ2-7 | TRBV6-5 | TGTGCCAGCAGCCATTACGGGAGCTCCTACGAGCAGTACTTC | CASSHYGSSYEQYF
TRBD1 | NA | TRBJ2-1 | TRBV2 | TGTGCCAGCAGTGAAGGGGTCCGGGACAGCAATGAGCAGTTCTTC | CASSEGVRDSNEQFF
NA | few | TRBJ2-5 | TRBV30 | TGTGCCTGGACCGCAAAGGGGGGGATTTCAGTCGGAAGCCAAGAGACCCAGTACTTC | CAWTAKGGISVGSQETQYF
NA | NA | TRBJ1-6 | TRBV27 | TGTGCCAGCAGGCGACAGAATTCACCCCTCCACTTT | CASRRQNSPLHF
TRBD2 | NA | TRBJ2-7 | TRBV6-2/TRBV6-3 | TGTGCCAGCAGTTCCGGACTAGCGGGAGGGCCCTCCTACGAGCAGTACTTC | CASSSGLAGGPSYEQYF
NA | NA | TRBJ2-1 | TRBV7-3 | TGTGCCAGCAGCTCGGGACTCTTCAATGAGCAGTTCTTC | CASSSGLFNEQFF
NA | NA | TRBJ2-3 | TRBV3-1/TRBV3-2 | TGTGCCAGCAGCCGCCGGGTACTTCCAAGCACAGATACGCAGTATTTT | CASSRRVLPSTDTQYF
NA | NA | TRBJ2-1 | TRBV29-1 | TGCAGCGTTGAGACTAGACCAGTTGGCAATGAGCAGTTCTTC | CSVETRPVGNEQFF
NA | NA | TRBJ2-4 | TRBV28 | TGTGCCAGCACCTCTATAGCCAAAAACATTCAGTACTTC | CASTSIAKNIQYF
TRBD1 | NA | TRBJ1-2 | TRBV7-9 | TGTGCCAGCAGCCCAAAACAGGGGGGCTATGGCTACACCTTC | CASSPKQGGYGYTF
TRBD2 | NA | TRBJ2-7 | TRBV5-1 | TGCGCCAGCAGCTTGGATCTAGCGGGAGTCCCCGAGCAGTACTTC | CASSLDLAGVPEQYF
NA | NA | TRBJ1-2 | TRBV7-9 | TGTGCCAGCAGCCGGGGGAATATAGGTCTGTACTATGGCTACACCTTC | CASSRGNIGLYYGYTF
TRBD2 | NA | TRBJ2-1 | TRBV5-1 | TGCGCCAGCAGCTTGGTCGGGACTAGCCCCAGGGAGCAGTTCTTC | CASSLVGTSPREQFF
NA | once | TRBJ1-2 | TRBV12-3/TRBV12-4 | TGTGCCAGCACTACAGCTAACTATGGCTACACCTTC | CASTTANYGYTF
TRBD1 | NA | TRBJ2-3 | TRBV4-2 | TGTGCCAGCAGCCAAGACGGACAGGGCGGAACAGATACGCAGTATTTT | CASSQDGQGGTDTQYF
NA | once | TRBJ2-3 | TRBV15 | TGTGCCACCGAAATATCAGGGAATCAGGCAGATACGCAGTATTTT | CATEISGNQADTQYF
TRBD2 | NA | TRBJ2-7 | TRBV2 | TGTGCCAGCAGGACTAGCGGCCCTAAGGAGCAGTACTTC | CASRTSGPKEQYF
NA | many | TRBJ2-7 | TRBV18 | TGTGCCAGCTCATCCGTCCGGACAGAATACGAGCAGTACTTC | CASSSVRTEYEQYF
NA | NA | TRBJ1-5 | TRBV6-5 | TGTGCCAGCAGTCCAGGAGGGGCGTTGGGTCAGCCCCAGCATTTT | CASSPGGALGQPQHF
NA | NA | TRBJ2-3 | TRBV15 | TGTGCCACCAGTAGCGGAACTAGCACAGATACGCAGTATTTT | CATSSGTSTDTQYF
TRBD1 | few | TRBJ2-3 | TRBV5-1 | TGCGCCAGCAGCTCCGGACAGGGGTTAGATACGCAGTATTTT | CASSSGQGLDTQYF
NA | NA | TRBJ2-7 | TRBV6-2/TRBV6-3 | TGTGCCAGCAGTTACTATCGGGGGGCGCTTAAGAATCCCTACGAGCAGTACTTC | CASSYYRGALKNPYEQYF
NA | NA | TRBJ1-2 | TRBV18 | TGTGCCAGCTCACTCATCAGGGGAGAAACGGGCTACACCTTC | CASSLIRGETGYTF
TRBD1 | NA | TRBJ1-6 | TRBV9 | TGTGCCAGCAGCGCCGCTGGGACAGTTAATTCACCCCTCCACTTT | CASSAAGTVNSPLHF
NA | NA | TRBJ2-3 | TRBV28 | TGTGCCAGCAGTTTAGCGGCCACAGATACGCAGTATTTT | CASSLAATDTQYF